This is a list of T cell receptor beta chains from one sample in a study of blood T cell repertoires in COVID-19. The data were produced by immunoSEQ multiplex PCR, yet TCRdb's version contains in-frame clones alone and is incomplete. The repertoire includes about 150,000 clones, about 85% of them detected once, and more than 7.5% sits in the top ten. Sequences were obtained from peripheral blood. These receptors were taken from a woman aged 60-70 years with COVID-19, enrolled during active disease. Both conserved end residues are part of each CDR3. Each record gives: CDR3 length, V gene, J gene, CDR3 protein.

13	TRBV7-6	TRBJ1-1	CASSFDRGTEAFF
14	TRBV7-9	TRBJ1-5	CASSFEGRGQPQHF
16	TRBV15	TRBJ1-5	CATSRIRTGQDQPQHF
17	TRBV10-2	TRBJ1-4	CASRGPGTGTLLEKLFF
15	TRBV6-6	TRBJ1-3	CASSYLTGSGNTIYF
14	TRBV7-3	TRBJ2-5	CASSLSGSQETQYF
14	TRBV6-1	TRBJ2-3	CASSEALAVDTQYF
17	TRBV7-6	TRBJ2-2	CASSFGGLSANTGELFF
17	TRBV5-1	TRBJ2-3	CASSLGDSPGALDTQYF
15	TRBV3-1/TRBV3-2	TRBJ2-7	CASSHPTGSPYEQYF
14	TRBV7-3	TRBJ2-3	CASSPKRDWDTQYF
16	TRBV7-6	TRBJ1-3	CASSLGQGNSGNTIYF
14	TRBV15	TRBJ2-1	CATSRDVQRNEQFF
14	TRBV19	TRBJ2-1	CASSPQAGANEQFF
18	TRBV7-6	TRBJ2-3	CASSLSGPQGARADTQYF
15	TRBV6-4	TRBJ1-2	CASSEAGGANYGYTF
13	TRBV12-3/TRBV12-4	TRBJ2-3	CASRVPGTDTQYF
16	TRBV5-1	TRBJ2-3	CASTHDGAGGADTQYF